This T cell receptor (beta chain) was identified during a study of blood T cell repertoires in COVID-19. Study as a whole: The study drew acute and convalescent COVID-19 samples from the United States, Italy and Spain. T cells, B-cell-depleted T cells, or PBMCs provided the cDNA or gDNA that served as material.

CDR3 length: 18 amino acids. Germline assignment: CDR1 KGHDR and CDR2 SFDVKD. J gave up 0 bases and V 3 bases, and 9 bases lay outside the gene matches. In the original analysis: For nucleated cells, counts were estimated from reference gene primer amplification. TCRdb's copy holds only in-frame clones and misses some; the assay was immunoSEQ multiplex PCR. V, J and clone size are taken as reported in that table, and D and trimming were inferred from the DNA itself. The sample lists about 6,700 clones, around 90% occurring once. V is TRBV24-1 and J is TRBJ2-1, with TRBD1 identical over 8 bases. The TCR originated in a human donor in a cohort sampled during active COVID-19. Specimen: peripheral blood. This chain's CDR3 is CATSDNVDRGFSYNEQFF. The DNA for the CDR3 is TGTGCCACCAGTGATAACGTAGACAGGGGTTTCTCCTACAATGAGCAGTTCTTC.